This T cell receptor beta chain was found in a study of cytomegalovirus exposure and HLA in healthy donors. Study-level points and caveats: Rarity held for most TCR sequences, but there were some public TCRs that occurred in many donors.

This PCR relied on a set of 60 Vbeta primers and 13 Jbeta primers. Produced via immunoSEQ multiplex PCR; TCRdb's table is partial and in-frame only. The sample comprises about 190,000 clones, under 80% of which are singletons, and approximately 4.6% rests with the top ten. The germline CDR1 and CDR2 sequences are SGHDN and FVKESK. V lost 4 bases to trimming and J lost 6 bases, with 9 bases between them. CDR3 length: 13 amino acids. In regard to this clone: Its antigen is still unknown.

Sequenced material: PBMCs. The source of this sequence is a man under 40 in good health and CMV-seropositive. The V and J genes are TRBV14 and TRBJ1-4; TRBD1 might be the D (5 bases). Written as DNA, the CDR3 is TGTGCCAGCAGCCCCCGACAGTATGAAAAACTGTTTTTT. It translates to CASSPRQYEKLFF.